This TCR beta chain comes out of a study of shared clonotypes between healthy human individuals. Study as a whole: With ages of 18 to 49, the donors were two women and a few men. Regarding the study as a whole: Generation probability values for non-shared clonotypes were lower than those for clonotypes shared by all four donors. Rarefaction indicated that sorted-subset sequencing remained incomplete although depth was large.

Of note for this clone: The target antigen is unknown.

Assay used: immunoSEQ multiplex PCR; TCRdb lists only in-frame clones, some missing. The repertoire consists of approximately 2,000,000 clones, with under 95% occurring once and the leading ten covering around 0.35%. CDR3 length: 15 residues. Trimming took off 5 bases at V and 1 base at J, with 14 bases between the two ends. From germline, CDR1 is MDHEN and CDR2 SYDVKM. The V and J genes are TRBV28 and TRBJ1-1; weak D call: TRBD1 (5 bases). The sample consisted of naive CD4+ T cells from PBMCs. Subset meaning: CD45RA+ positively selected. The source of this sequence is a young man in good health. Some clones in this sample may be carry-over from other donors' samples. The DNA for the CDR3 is TGTGCCAGCAGTCCGGCAGGGACGGGGAACACTGAAGCTTTCTTT. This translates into CASSPAGTGNTEAFF.